Listed below are T cell receptor beta chains from one sample, sequenced in a study of blood T cell repertoires in COVID-19. Clones were read by immunoSEQ multiplex PCR, and TCRdb kept only the in-frame ones, dropping some. The top ten clones hold 2% to 3% of a sample with under 250,000 clones, over 75% of them seen once. The specimen was peripheral blood. All receptors come from a woman in her 70s with COVID-19, enrolled during active disease. Both conserved end residues are trimmed from each CDR3. Each record gives: V gene, J gene, D gene, clone size, CDR3 protein. D genes are given only for firm matches. A clone size is listed for some rows: how often the clone was seen (once, few, many), or a class if it is expanded.

v_gene: TRBV21-1; j_gene: TRBJ2-1; d_gene: .; abundance: .; CDR3aa: ASSKARSEQF
v_gene: TRBV5-8; j_gene: TRBJ1-1; d_gene: .; abundance: few; CDR3aa: ASSLPFGEGGTEAF
v_gene: TRBV29-1; j_gene: TRBJ2-5; d_gene: TRBD2; abundance: once; CDR3aa: SVEKAGAAETQY
v_gene: TRBV11-2; j_gene: TRBJ1-4; d_gene: TRBD1; abundance: .; CDR3aa: ASSFSGTDLEKLF
v_gene: TRBV19; j_gene: TRBJ2-7; d_gene: .; abundance: .; CDR3aa: ASSTRNEQY
v_gene: TRBV14; j_gene: TRBJ1-1; d_gene: TRBD1; abundance: .; CDR3aa: ASSPLGTGGAAQRVNTEAF
v_gene: TRBV9; j_gene: TRBJ1-2; d_gene: TRBD1; abundance: few; CDR3aa: ASSAADRENSYGYT
v_gene: TRBV19; j_gene: TRBJ2-1; d_gene: .; abundance: .; CDR3aa: ASSVTSVWAGYDNEQF
v_gene: TRBV7-2; j_gene: TRBJ1-1; d_gene: TRBD1; abundance: .; CDR3aa: ASSDRGSGTEAF
v_gene: TRBV7-2; j_gene: TRBJ2-7; d_gene: TRBD2; abundance: .; CDR3aa: ASSSGLAGGLEQY
v_gene: TRBV6-2/TRBV6-3; j_gene: TRBJ2-7; d_gene: .; abundance: .; CDR3aa: ASSKPQVHYEQY
v_gene: TRBV7-2; j_gene: TRBJ2-7; d_gene: .; abundance: .; CDR3aa: ASSRVADRTYEQY
v_gene: TRBV3-1/TRBV3-2; j_gene: TRBJ1-4; d_gene: .; abundance: .; CDR3aa: ASSHLGGRNEKLF
v_gene: TRBV5-1; j_gene: TRBJ1-6; d_gene: TRBD1; abundance: .; CDR3aa: ASSSGDRGQRNSPLH
v_gene: TRBV15; j_gene: TRBJ2-1; d_gene: .; abundance: .; CDR3aa: ATSRDLLRLNEQF
v_gene: TRBV7-9; j_gene: TRBJ2-7; d_gene: TRBD2; abundance: many; CDR3aa: ASVGGTSSYEQY
v_gene: TRBV7-2; j_gene: TRBJ1-3; d_gene: TRBD1; abundance: .; CDR3aa: ASSLAGTAGNTIY
v_gene: TRBV4-2; j_gene: TRBJ2-1; d_gene: TRBD2; abundance: .; CDR3aa: ASSQDPTSGPTISYNEQF
v_gene: TRBV9; j_gene: TRBJ2-2; d_gene: .; abundance: .; CDR3aa: ASSPLGLNANTGELF
v_gene: TRBV6-4; j_gene: TRBJ2-7; d_gene: .; abundance: .; CDR3aa: ASRPQPGAYEQY